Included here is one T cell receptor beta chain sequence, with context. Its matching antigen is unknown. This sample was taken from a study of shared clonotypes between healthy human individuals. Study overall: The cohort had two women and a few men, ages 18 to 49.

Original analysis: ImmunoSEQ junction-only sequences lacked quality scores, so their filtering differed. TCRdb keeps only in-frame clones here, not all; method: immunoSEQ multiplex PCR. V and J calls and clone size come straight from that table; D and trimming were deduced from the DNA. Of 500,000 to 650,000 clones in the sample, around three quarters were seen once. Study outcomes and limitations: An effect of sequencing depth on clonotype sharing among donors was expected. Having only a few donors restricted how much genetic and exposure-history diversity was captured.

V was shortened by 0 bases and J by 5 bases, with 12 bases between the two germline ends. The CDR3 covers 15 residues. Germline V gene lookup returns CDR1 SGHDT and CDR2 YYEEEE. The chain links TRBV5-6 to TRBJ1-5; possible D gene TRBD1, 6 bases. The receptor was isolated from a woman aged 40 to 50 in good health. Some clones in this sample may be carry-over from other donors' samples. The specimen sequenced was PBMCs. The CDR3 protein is CASSLGPGDHQPQHF. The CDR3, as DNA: TGTGCCAGCAGCTTGGGTCCAGGGGATCATCAGCCCCAGCATTTT.